The rows below give T cell receptor beta chains drawn from one sample of a study of T cells in Graves' hyperthyroidism and ophthalmopathy. Via MiXCR, TCRdb re-called the multiplex PCR reads, giving one row per CDR3 protein. The table has 600,000 to 700,000 distinct CDR3 sequences, over 40% seen once. Sequences were obtained from peripheral blood or thyroid tissue (not recorded which). The receptors were sampled from an adult man with Graves' disease, either hyperthyroidism or ophthalmopathy (not recorded which). Each CDR3 is given with its conserved first and last residue. A D gene is named only where the DNA matches it firmly. Rows may omit the clone size; those that give it use once, few, many or a size class.

J,length,V,D,size,DNA,CDR3
TRBJ1-6,14,TRBV5-1,TRBD1,many,TGCGCCAGCAGCTTGGAGACAGGGGGATCACCCCTCCACTTT,CASSLETGGSPLHF
TRBJ1-5,14,TRBV20-1,-,-,TGCAGTGCTAGGGTCCAGGGGCGTTCGCAGGGCCAGCATTTT,CSARVQGRSQGQHF
TRBJ1-5,16,TRBV19,TRBD1,-,TGTGCCAGTAGCCCCCAGGGACAGGGGGCTAAGCAGCCCCAGCATTTT,CASSPQGQGAKQPQHF
TRBJ1-6,10,TRBV19,-,many,TGTGCCAGTCCGAATACACCCCTCCACTTT,CASPNTPLHF
TRBJ1-1,17,TRBV7-6,-,-,TGTGCCAGCAGCGCTCCACGCGGGCAAGAGTTAAACACTGAAGCTTTCTTT,CASSAPRGQELNTEAFF
TRBJ1-1,15,TRBV9,-,few,TGTGCCAGCAGCGTAGAAGAGGTCCTGAACACTGAAGCTTTCTTT,CASSVEEVLNTEAFF
TRBJ2-5,12,TRBV10-3,-,-,TGTGCCAGCAGTTACCGACAAGAGACCCAGTACTTC,CASSYRQETQYF
TRBJ2-5,16,TRBV7-6,TRBD1,-,TGTGCTAGCAGGAGCGGCCGCAGGGGGCCCCAAGAGACCCAGTACTTC,CASRSGRRGPQETQYF
TRBJ2-6,18,TRBV29-1,-,-,-,CSVGRQPEAFFGANVLTF
TRBJ2-7,15,TRBV7-9,TRBD1,-,TGTGCCAGCAGCTCCCACGACAGGGGGGACTACGAGCAGTACTTC,CASSSHDRGDYEQYF
TRBJ1-6,15,TRBV19,TRBD1,-,TGTGCCAGTAGGGCGCCGGGACAGGGTGAATCACCCCTCCACTTT,CASRAPGQGESPLHF
TRBJ1-2,15,TRBV13,TRBD1,-,TGTGCCAGCAGTGAAATTCTTGGACAGGGGGCCAGCTACACCTTC,CASSEILGQGASYTF
TRBJ1-5,16,TRBV6-6,TRBD1,-,TGTGCCAGCAGACCCCGGGACAGGGTTAGCAATCAGCCCCAGCATTTT,CASRPRDRVSNQPQHF
TRBJ2-7,12,TRBV7-9,-,many,TGTGCCAGGGAAGGGGGAGGTGGCGAGCAGTACTTC,CAREGGGGEQYF
TRBJ2-5,15,TRBV15,TRBD2,once,TGTGCCACCAGCAGAGGACTAGCGGCCCAAGAGACCCAGTACTTC,CATSRGLAAQETQYF
TRBJ2-7,14,TRBV9,-,-,TGTGCCAGCAGCGTAAGGGGTGTTGTGGCCGAGCAGTACTTC,CASSVRGVVAEQYF
TRBJ1-2,13,TRBV5-1,-,few,TGCGCCAGCAGCTTGTTCGGTTATGATGGCTACACCTTC,CASSLFGYDGYTF
TRBJ2-7,14,TRBV11-1,-,few,TGTGCCAGCAGCTTAGTGGTAGATTCCTACGAGCAGTACTTC,CASSLVVDSYEQYF
TRBJ2-2,13,TRBV7-7,-,-,TGTGCTAGCAGCCGGGCGGAGACGCGGGAGCTGTTTTTT,CASSRAETRELFF
TRBJ1-6,14,TRBV6-4,-,many,TGTGCCAGCAGTGACGCGGGGCGCAATTCACCCCTCCACTTT,CASSDAGRNSPLHF
TRBJ2-2,14,TRBV12-3/TRBV12-4,TRBD1,few,TGTGCCAGCAGCCGGGACAGAGACACCGGGGAGCTGTTTTTT,CASSRDRDTGELFF
TRBJ2-7,15,TRBV20-1,TRBD2,few,TGCAGTGCCAGAAGAGGGACTAGCGGTAGCTACGAGCAGTACTTC,CSARRGTSGSYEQYF
TRBJ1-6,15,TRBV2,-,many,TGTGCCAGCAGTGAATTGGGGGTAATTAATTCACCCCTCCACTTT,CASSELGVINSPLHF
TRBJ1-1,15,TRBV7-8,TRBD1,-,TGTGCCAGCAGCTTAGCCGACAGGGCTAACACTGAAGCTTTCTTT,CASSLADRANTEAFF